These 12 T cell receptor beta chains were all obtained from the same sample, sequenced in a study of T cells in Graves' hyperthyroidism and ophthalmopathy. TCR beta CDR3 region amplification was performed from RNA transcripts. Carried out on the TCR CDR3, a first-round RT-PCR used the HTBI primer set. TCRdb recomputed calls from the multiplex PCR reads with MiXCR, one row per CDR3 protein. The sample lists a few hundred thousand distinct CDR3 sequences, around 42% occurring once. The specimen sequenced was peripheral blood or thyroid tissue (not recorded which). The receptors shown here come from a woman aged 18-29 years with Graves' hyperthyroidism.

The J gene is TRBJ2-7, the V gene TRBV15; D is perhaps TRBD1 (5 bases). The germline CDR1 and CDR2 sequences are LNHNV and YYDKDF (reference sequence). The CDR3 is 16 amino acids. Trimming took 0 bases from V and 7 from J, leaving 19 bases between them. DNA of the CDR3: TGTGCCACCAGCAGAGATTGGGCGACAGTTCCTACGGAGCAGTACTTC. Translating gives CATSRDWATVPTEQYF.

The gene calls are TRBV20-1 and TRBJ2-7; TRBD1 aligns across 8 bases. CDR3 length: 13 residues. Trimming at V came to 0 bases and at J to 6 bases, leaving 4 bases not matched to a gene. Per germline, CDR1 DFQATT and CDR2 SNEGSKA (reference sequence). CDR3 sequence (DNA): TGCAGTGCTAGAGAATCTACAGGGGGCGAGCAGTACTTC. Translating it yields CSARESTGGEQYF.

The table lists this clonotype with many counts. This rearrangement joins TRBV7-7 to TRBJ2-3, with 8 bases identical to TRBD2. Germline V gives CDR1 SSHAT, CDR2 FNYEAQ (reference sequence). V lost 10 bases, J lost 5 bases, and 11 bases stayed unmatched. This CDR3 spans 14 amino acids. In DNA form, the CDR3 reads TGTGCCATAGGGATGACTAGCGAAAAAGATACGCAGTATTTT. Amino acid sequence: CAIGMTSEKDTQYF.

This clonotype appeared many times. Here the CDR3 DNA reads TGCGCCAGCAGCCCCGCTCGGGGTCGGGAGACCCAGTACTTC. Its translation is CASSPARGRETQYF. The rearrangement uses TRBV4-3 and TRBJ2-5, with a tentative D call TRBD2 (5 bases). Germline CDR1 reads LGHNA; CDR2 reads YSLEER. This CDR3 has 14 amino acids. V lost 4 bases and J lost 5, with 14 bases in between.

With respect to this clonotype: One end of the junction fails to match germline, which may point to a read error. The V call is TRBV7-3, the J call TRBJ1-4; 7 bases are shared with TRBD1. Germline V CDR1 and CDR2: SGHTA, FQGTGA. This CDR3 has 14 residues. CDR3 sequence: CASSLRGVVAGQSF. The CDR3 DNA reads TGTGCCAGCAGCTTAAGGGGGGTGGTAGCGGGACAGTCTTTT.

This clonotype has more than one count but fewer than ten. This chain links TRBV11-2 with TRBJ2-6; 9 nucleotides align to TRBD1. The CDR3 is 16 amino acids. Germline CDR1 reads SGHAT; CDR2 reads FQNNGV. With 8 bases clipped from V and 7 bases from J, the junction kept 12 bases outside the gene matches. This CDR3 is CASSPQGAHGANVLTF. In nucleotides, the CDR3 is TGTGCCAGCTCACCACAGGGGGCGCACGGTGCCAACGTCCTGACTTTC.

This clonotype has at least ten counts. The rearrangement uses TRBV27 and TRBJ1-5; D is unresolved. CDR1 and CDR2 (germline): MNHEY, SMNVEV (reference sequence). Trimming shortened V by 6 bases and J by 2 bases, and 8 bases separated the two germline ends. The CDR3 extends over 13 amino acids. The DNA for the CDR3 is TGTGCCAGCAGCACATCCCGCAATCAGCCCCAGCATTTT. Translating gives CASSTSRNQPQHF.

This clonotype was detected ten times or more. The chain links TRBV5-1 to TRBJ2-7; TRBD1 aligns across 7 bases. The trim removed 5 bases at V and 2 bases at J, leaving 4 bases unmatched. CDR1 is SGHRS and CDR2 is YFSETQ in the germline V gene. The CDR3 runs to 13 residues. DNA for the CDR3: TGCGCCAGCAGGCGGACAGGAACCTACGAGCAGTACTTC. Amino acids: CASRRTGTYEQYF. The full variable domain, with the rest looked up from reference TRBV5-1 and TRBJ2-7, is KAGVTQTPRYLIKTRGQQVTLSCSPISGHRSVSWYQQTPGQGLQFLFEYFSETQRNKGNFPGRFSGRQFSNSRSEMNVSTLELGDSALYLCASRRTGTYEQYFGPGTRLTVT.

J is TRBJ1-2 and V is TRBV29-1; 8 bases align to TRBD1. Trimming removed 8 bases from V and 7 bases from J; junction bases left unmatched: 6. The CDR3 length is 11 residues. Germline V CDR1 and CDR2: SQVTM, ANQGSEA. The CDR3 sequence: CSLGQGGGYTF. In nucleotides, the CDR3 is TGCAGCCTAGGACAGGGAGGTGGCTACACCTTC.

CDR3 bases: TGTGCCAGCAGCCACCGGGACTACGCTTACAATGAGCAGTTCTTC. Protein sequence: CASSHRDYAYNEQFF. The V call is TRBV5-5, the J call TRBJ2-1, with 7 bases lining up with TRBD2. The ends lost 4 bases at V and 4 bases at J; junction bases unmatched: 8. The germline V gene has CDR1 SGHKS and CDR2 YYEKEE (reference sequence). This CDR3 is built from 15 residues.

This clonotype has a handful of counts. The chain uses TRBV18 and TRBJ1-5; D is ambiguous. Looked up from germline, CDR1 is KGHSH and CDR2 is LQKENI. The CDR3 is 13 residues long. Trimming pared 2 bases from V and 5 bases from J, leaving 7 bases between. Here the CDR3 reads CASSPGVDQPQHF. Written as DNA, the CDR3 is TGTGCCAGCTCACCAGGGGTAGATCAGCCCCAGCATTTT.

The table lists this clonotype with many counts. The V call is TRBV2, the J call TRBJ1-2; D remains unclear. The CDR3 has 12 residues. Germline values: CDR1 SNHLY, CDR2 FYNNEI. Trimming stripped 3 bases from V and 4 bases from J, with 6 bases between. The DNA for the CDR3 is TGTGCCAGCAGTGAGGCGGTCTATGGCTACACCTTC. This translates into CASSEAVYGYTF.